This T cell receptor (beta chain) was obtained from a study of CD8 T cells in Susac syndrome (dated by TCRdb to about 2019). Regarding the research as a whole: Whether CD8+ T cell activation and differentiation in Susac syndrome was antigen driven was tested using repertoire sequencing. The clonality of the CD8+ T cell repertoire was compared across more than 9 healthy donors, roughly 14 Susac syndrome patients and 15 multiple sclerosis patients.

High-throughput TCR beta sequencing profiled peripheral blood CD8+ and CD4+ T cells from healthy donors, Susac syndrome patients and multiple sclerosis patients. The healthy donors served as controls matched for age and sex. CD8+ TEMRA cells were enriched by FACS, while bulk CD8+ and CD4+ T cells were purified by magnetic negative isolation. Blood was collected in EDTA tubes and processed within 24 hours, with PBMCs isolated through density gradient centrifugation. PBMCs intended for TCR sequencing were cryopreserved in liquid nitrogen and thawed later in a water bath at 37 degrees C. The sorted or isolated CD4+, CD8+ and CD8+ TEMRA cells reached a purity of at least 90%. The CDR3 spans 14 residues, from the cysteine through the phenylalanine. CDR3 DNA is the only sequence kept; it has 42 bases, read in frame from the first base. From the germline V gene, CDR1 is MNHEY and CDR2 is SVGAGI. V is trimmed back by 0 bases and J by 4 bases, and the junction contains 1 base that no gene match accounts for.

RNA was extracted using the RNeasy kit, and about 0.45 to 1 microgram was reverse transcribed with random hexamers. The immunoSEQ multiplex PCR assay, which covers 54 Vbeta and 13 Jbeta segments, was used to amplify TCR beta CDR3 regions. PCR amplification bias was corrected by using a synthetic template baseline for primer optimization and computational correction. Per the original workflow: Only productive sequences were kept, with reads annotated to V, D and J genes according to IMGT and analyzed in immunoSEQ Analyzer. Clonality was computed as one minus Shannon entropy normalized by log2 of the number of productive unique sequences. Public and private clones were assessed among the 100 most prevalent clones of each patient and control. Clones were defined as Susac-specific when absent from the healthy and MS cohorts, from approximately 1,100 published viral clones and from other ImmuneACCESS disease sequences. In TCRdb, the public reads were trimmed at Q25 with fastp and aligned with MiXCR, with productive beta chains retained. Rows merge per CDR3 protein into single entries with the most common DNA and genes. These V and J calls derive from TCRdb rather than the authors' analysis. This sample lists about 90,000 distinct CDR3 sequences; around 93% were detected once. Together, the top ten hold approximately 0.31% of the sample.

Overall study outcomes, separate from this receptor: The TCR sequencing and HLA analysis was acknowledged to have included a relatively small number of individuals.

A note on this clonotype: Its target antigen remains unknown. No much larger clone exists at a distance of one base, and base qualities are not known.

The specimen was CD8+ T cells from PBMCs. This sequence uses TRBV6-5 and TRBJ2-7; the junction holds 9 bases that match TRBD2. This TCR was sampled from a human donor in good health. The DNA reads as follows: TGTGCCAGCAGTTACTCGCTAGCGGGGTACGAGCAGTACTTC. This sequence encodes CASSYSLAGYEQYF.